These 12 T cell receptor beta chains were all obtained from the same sample, sequenced in a study of human T cells and chemical hapten exposure. The time point denotes: patch test 2, 6 weeks after DPC sensitization. Treatment specified: therapeutic diphenylcyclopropenone sensitization with weekly scalp DPC. TCRdb redid the calling of the RACE reads with MiXCR, one entry per CDR3 protein. The data contain about 84,000 distinct CDR3 sequences, about 10% of them singletons. The starting material was whole blood, obtained in connection with sensitization to the hapten diphenylcyclopropenone (DPC). Receptors originate from a woman in her forties or fifties with alopecia areata. Some clones in this sample may be carry-over from other donors' samples.

The CDR3 loop reads CASSFISDPNGKSSYNSPLHF. CDR3 DNA: TGTGCCAGCAGTTTTATCTCCGATCCGAATGGCAAGAGCTCCTATAATTCACCCCTCCACTTT. The chain recombines TRBV12-3 or TRBV12-4 with TRBJ1-6; D is unclear. CDR3 size: 21 residues. The V end lost 3 bases, the J end lost 0 bases, and 24 bases lay between the germline ends.

The chain carries TRBV28 and TRBJ2-1; 8 bases are a match to TRBD2. The CDR3 totals 15 residues. Looked up from germline, CDR1 is MDHEN and CDR2 is SYDVKM. V lost 4 bases, J lost 5 bases, and 7 bases stayed unmatched. The CDR3 DNA reads as TGTGCCAGCAGTTCCGGGGGGGCCCAGGACAATGAGCAGTTCTTC. Amino acids: CASSSGGAQDNEQFF. Based on the CDR3 plus reference TRBV28 and TRBJ2-1, the full variable domain is DVKVTQSSRYLVKRTGEKVFLECVQDMDHENMFWYRQDPGLGLRLIYFSYDVKMKEKGDIPEGYSVSREKKERFSLILESASTNQTSMYLCASSSGGAQDNEQFFGPGTRLTVL.

The chain links TRBV7-8 to TRBJ1-1; D not resolved. The V end was cut by 3 bases, the J end by 0 bases, with 11 bases between. The length of the CDR3 is 15 residues. Germline-derived CDR1 and CDR2 are SGHVS and FQNEAQ. The CDR3 is CASSFLVGMNTEAFF. The CDR3 coding sequence is TGTGCCAGCAGCTTTCTCGTGGGTATGAACACTGAAGCTTTCTTT. The entire variable domain, with the rest obtained from reference TRBV7-8 and TRBJ1-1, is as follows: GAGVSQSPRYKVAKRGQDVALRCDPISGHVSLFWYQQALGQGPEFLTYFQNEAQLDKSGLPSDRFFAERPEGSVSTLKIQRTQQEDSAVYLCASSFLVGMNTEAFFGQGTRLTVV.

The V and J genes are TRBV6-5 and TRBJ1-1; 8 bases are shared with TRBD1. With 11 bases clipped from V and 4 bases from J, the junction kept 12 bases outside the gene matches. From germline, CDR1 is MNHEY and CDR2 SVGAGI. The CDR3 has 14 residues. The DNA of the CDR3 is TGTGCCGTGTACAGGGGGGGAGCTTTCACTGAAGCTTTCTTT. Its protein product is CAVYRGGAFTEAFF.

The chain joins TRBV7-9 to TRBJ2-5; D is unresolved. V was clipped by 1 base and J by 5 bases, with 11 bases between them. Germline CDR1 reads SEHNR; CDR2 reads FQNEAQ (reference sequence). This CDR3 is built from 14 residues. The CDR3: CASSLDTWLETQYF. In DNA form, the CDR3 reads TGTGCCAGCAGCTTAGACACCTGGTTGGAGACCCAGTACTTC.

This clonotype was counted a few times. This chain uses TRBV29-1 with TRBJ2-7; D gene uncertain. The length of the CDR3 is 13 residues. The V end was cut by 3 bases, the J end by 6 bases, with 15 bases between. Germline V lookup: CDR1 SQVTM, CDR2 ANQGSEA. The CDR3 here is CSVELSPLGEQYF. Here the CDR3 DNA reads TGCAGCGTTGAGTTGTCCCCTTTGGGCGAGCAGTACTTC.

The V and J genes are TRBV18 and TRBJ2-4; D may be TRBD2 (6 bases). V was pared by 1 base and J by 5 bases, with 18 bases between. Germline assignment: CDR1 KGHSH and CDR2 LQKENI. CDR3 length: 17 residues. For the CDR3, the DNA is TGTGCCAGCTCACCACGCGGGGCTGGCCTTGGGGAAAACATTCAGTACTTC. It yields the protein CASSPRGAGLGENIQYF.

This clonotype was observed at least ten times. The J gene is TRBJ2-7, the V gene TRBV4-3, with 10 bases that match TRBD2. In germline, CDR1 is LGHNA, CDR2 YSLEER. This CDR3 has 16 amino acids. V shed 4 bases, J shed 0 bases, and the junction held 6 bases outside the gene matches. The CDR3 loop reads CASSRSASGSSYEQYF. CDR3 sequence (DNA): TGCGCCAGCAGCCGGTCCGCTAGCGGGAGCTCCTACGAGCAGTACTTC.

The rearrangement links TRBV28 to TRBJ2-7; unclear D gene. Germline CDR1 and CDR2: MDHEN and SYDVKM. V was pared by 6 bases and J by 3 bases, with 12 bases between. This CDR3 spans 13 amino acids. CDR3 region: CASSLDAIYEQYF. The DNA of the CDR3 is TGTGCCAGCAGCTTAGACGCCATCTACGAGCAGTACTTC.

V is TRBV29-1 and J is TRBJ2-7, with a tentative D call TRBD2 (6 bases). The germline CDR1 and CDR2 sequences are SQVTM and ANQGSEA. This CDR3 is 12 amino acids long. Deletions cut 2 bases from V and 6 bases from J, with 11 bases between. In DNA form, the CDR3 reads TGCAGCGTTGAACCCCTTAGCGGCGAGCAGTACTTC. Residues: CSVEPLSGEQYF.

This clonotype was picked up many times. V usage is TRBV3-1 and J usage is TRBJ2-5; 8 bases align to TRBD1. CDR3 length: 16 residues. V trimming: 4 bases; J trimming: 4 bases; junction bases outside the gene matches: 11. Germline CDR1 LGHDT, CDR2 YNNKEL (reference sequence). The CDR3 here is CASSRSSRQGRETQYF. CDR3 DNA: TGTGCCAGCAGCCGATCTTCTCGACAGGGGCGAGAGACCCAGTACTTC.

This clonotype has only a few counts. The J gene is TRBJ2-3, the V gene TRBV7-9; D may be TRBD1 (7 bases). With 5 bases removed from V and 0 bases from J, the gap between germline ends came to 12 bases. This CDR3 spans 15 amino acids. Germline CDR1 reads SEHNR; CDR2 reads FQNEAQ (reference sequence). In nucleotides, the CDR3 is TGTGCCAGCAGCGGAGGGGACAGAAGCACAGATACGCAGTATTTT. This gives the protein CASSGGDRSTDTQYF.